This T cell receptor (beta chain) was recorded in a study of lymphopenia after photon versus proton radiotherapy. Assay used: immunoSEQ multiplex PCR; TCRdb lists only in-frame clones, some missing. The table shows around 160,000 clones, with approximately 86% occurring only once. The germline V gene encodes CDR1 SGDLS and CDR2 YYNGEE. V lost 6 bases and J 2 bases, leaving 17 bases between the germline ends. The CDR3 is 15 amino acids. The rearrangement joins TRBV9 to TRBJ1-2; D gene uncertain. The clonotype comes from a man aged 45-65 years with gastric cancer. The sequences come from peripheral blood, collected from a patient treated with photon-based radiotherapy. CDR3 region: CASTPTPTENYGYTF. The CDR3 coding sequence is TGTGCCAGCACACCTACACCTACGGAAAACTATGGCTACACCTTC.